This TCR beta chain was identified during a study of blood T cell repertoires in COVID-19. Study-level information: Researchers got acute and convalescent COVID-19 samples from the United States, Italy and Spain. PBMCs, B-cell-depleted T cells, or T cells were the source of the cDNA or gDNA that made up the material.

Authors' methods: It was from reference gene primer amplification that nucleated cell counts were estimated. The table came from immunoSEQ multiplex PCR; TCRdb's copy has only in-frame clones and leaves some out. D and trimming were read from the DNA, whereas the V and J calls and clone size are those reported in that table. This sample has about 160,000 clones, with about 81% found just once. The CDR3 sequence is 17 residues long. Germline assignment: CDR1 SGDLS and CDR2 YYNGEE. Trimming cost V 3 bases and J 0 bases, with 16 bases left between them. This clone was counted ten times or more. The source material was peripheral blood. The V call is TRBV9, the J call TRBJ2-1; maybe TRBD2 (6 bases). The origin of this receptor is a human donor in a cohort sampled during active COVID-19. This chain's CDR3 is CASSAQDSGPSYNEQFF. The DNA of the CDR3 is TGTGCCAGCAGCGCACAAGATAGCGGCCCCTCCTACAATGAGCAGTTCTTC.